The text below deals with one TCR beta chain. As yet, its antigen is unknown. Over chemoradiotherapy, repertoires were sampled more than once. Deletions cut 5 bases from V and 5 bases from J, with 15 bases between. In germline, CDR1 is MDHEN, CDR2 SYDVKM. CDR3 length equals 15 residues. Clones were sequenced by immunoSEQ multiplex PCR, and TCRdb holds only the in-frame ones, with some missing. The sample lists 3,000 to 4,000 clones; around 79% were seen once. These data come from a study of chemoradiotherapy in HPV16-positive cancers. About the study: Candidate HPV-specific clones and shared TCR motifs came from a couple of HPV16-positive patients.

Study observations and caveats: Candidate HPV-specific clones and E7-related TCR motifs grew in tumor during treatment. HPV-specific T cells were functionally defined from only a couple of HPV16-positive patients.

The chain links TRBV28 to TRBJ1-4, with D possibly matching TRBD1 (5 bases). The clonotype was recovered from a human donor with HPV-associated anogenital cancer. This material consisted of tumor tissue, taken from a patient who underwent chemoradiotherapy. Here the CDR3 DNA reads TGTGCCAGCAGTATCCGACAGTTTATGAATGAAAAACTGTTTTTT. Translated, it gives CASSIRQFMNEKLFF.